The 17 T cell receptor beta chains below all came from one sample that was sequenced in a study of T cell responses to AZD1222 COVID-19 vaccine. Profiling relied on immunoSEQ multiplex PCR, and the TCRdb table lists in-frame clones only, not all of them. The sample consists of tens of thousands of clones, around 85% of them appearing once. The starting material was peripheral blood, obtained 28 days after the second AZD1222 dose. These receptors came from an adult who received the AZD1222 COVID-19 vaccine.

The V call is TRBV6-5, the J call TRBJ1-2; D unresolved. The ends were cut back, 4 bases at V and 5 bases at J, with 14 bases in the middle. CDR1 MNHEY and CDR2 SVGAGI come from the germline V gene. This CDR3 region has 14 residues. CDR3 in DNA: TGTGCCAGCAGTTCCTCGGGTCCGGCGTATGGCTACACCTTC. Amino acid sequence: CASSSSGPAYGYTF.

This clone was seen a single time. The rearrangement joins TRBV11-1 to TRBJ2-2, with D perhaps TRBD1 (5 bases). V lost 1 base, J lost 4 bases, and 10 bases lay in between. The CDR3 loop spans 15 amino acids. The V gene's germline CDR1 is SGHAT and CDR2 FQDESV (reference sequence). CDR3: CASSLEEQGTGELFF. For the CDR3, the DNA is TGTGCCAGCAGCTTAGAAGAGCAGGGCACCGGGGAGCTGTTTTTT.

The chain couples TRBV6-2 or TRBV6-3 to TRBJ2-1; no clear D gene. Germline CDR1 MNHEY, CDR2 SVGEGT. The CDR3 runs 14 residues. V lost 6 bases and J 5 bases, leaving 14 bases between the germline ends. Written as DNA, the CDR3 is TGTGCCAGCAGCTCTTTCTTCAGCCACAATGAGCAGTTCTTC. It is translated as CASSSFFSHNEQFF.

The V gene is TRBV19, the J gene TRBJ2-7; 10 positions match TRBD1. The CDR3 runs to 15 residues. V gave up 1 base and J gave up 6 bases; unmatched junction bases: 6. Germline values: CDR1 LNHDA, CDR2 SQIVND (reference sequence). The DNA for the CDR3 is TGTGCCAGTAGTATAGTTGGGACAGGGGTACGCGAGCAGTACTTC. It codes for CASSIVGTGVREQYF.

The genes are TRBV10-2 and TRBJ2-1, with no clear D. The CDR3 is 14 residues long. CDR1 and CDR2 from the germline V gene are WSHSY and SAAADI. Deletions cut 5 bases from V and 8 bases from J, with 16 bases between. In DNA form, the CDR3 reads TGCGCCAGCAGTCGGACCCACACGGCGCATGAGCAGTTCTTC. Its translation is CASSRTHTAHEQFF.

The chain recombines TRBV5-1 with TRBJ2-7; 8 bases align to TRBD2. The J segment lost 5 bases and the V segment lost 2 bases, leaving 6 bases of the junction unmatched. This CDR3 has 14 residues. CDR1 is SGHRS and CDR2 is YFSETQ in the germline V gene. The CDR3 sequence: CASSLSGSLDEQYF. CDR3 sequence (DNA): TGCGCCAGCAGCTTAAGCGGGAGTCTCGACGAGCAGTACTTC.

The chain couples TRBV5-1 to TRBJ2-7; D remains ambiguous. CDR3 size: 12 residues. Germline CDR1 reads SGHRS; CDR2 reads YFSETQ. Trimming shortened V by 2 bases and J by 2 bases, and 5 bases separated the two germline ends. The CDR3 DNA reads TGCGCCAGCAGCTTTGGGGCCTACGAGCAGTACTTC. Residues: CASSFGAYEQYF.

In this sample, this clone turned up once. The V gene is TRBV19, the J gene TRBJ2-6; the D is unclear. Germline CDR1 reads LNHDA; CDR2 reads SQIVND (reference sequence). V was trimmed by 4 bases and J by 0 bases, leaving 13 bases between them. The CDR3 sequence is 17 residues long. For the CDR3, the DNA is TGTGCCAGTAGTAGCGGTGGCCTGGACTCTGGGGCCAACGTCCTGACTTTC. Translating gives CASSSGGLDSGANVLTF.

As DNA, the CDR3 is TGTGCCAGCAGCTTGTCAGGGGGCTACGAGCAGTACTTC. Translating it yields CASSLSGGYEQYF. The chain couples TRBV5-6 to TRBJ2-7; 7 bases align to TRBD1. Germline trimming cut 1 base from V and 3 bases from J; bases unmatched to any gene: 1. The germline gives CDR1 SGHDT, CDR2 YYEEEE. The CDR3 contains 13 residues.

This clone was seen more than once but under ten times. The chain recombines TRBV7-2 with TRBJ1-3; D is unresolved. CDR1 is SGHTA, CDR2 FQGNSA, per germline. The CDR3 runs 13 residues. Trimming removed 3 bases from V and 4 bases from J, with 7 bases in between. DNA of the CDR3: TGTGCCAGCAGCTTTCAACAGGGAAACACCATATATTTT. Encoded protein: CASSFQQGNTIYF.

The chain recombines TRBV20-1 with TRBJ2-1, with D unresolved. In germline, CDR1 is DFQATT, CDR2 SNEGSKA (reference sequence). V was trimmed by 3 bases and J by 0 bases, leaving 9 bases between them. CDR3 size: 14 residues. CDR3 loop: CSASGASSYNEQFF. The CDR3 region has the DNA TGCAGTGCTAGTGGAGCAAGCTCCTACAATGAGCAGTTCTTC.

This clone was recorded a few times. CDR3 sequence (DNA): TGTGCCAGCAGCTATAGCGGCAGCTCCTACGAGCAGTACTTC. This sequence encodes CASSYSGSSYEQYF. The chain combines TRBV5-5 with TRBJ2-7, with D possibly TRBD2 on 6 matching bases. Trimming stripped 3 bases from V and 0 bases from J, with 10 bases between. The CDR3 covers 14 residues. Germline values: CDR1 SGHKS, CDR2 YYEKEE (reference sequence).

J is TRBJ2-4 and V is TRBV28; no clear D gene. The CDR3 sequence is 16 residues long. Germline lookup yields CDR1 MDHEN and CDR2 SYDVKM. The V gene lost 7 bases and the J gene lost 0 bases, with 16 bases spanning the gap. In DNA form, the CDR3 reads TGTGCCAGCACCCTCTCGGCCAGCCTAGCCAAAAACATTCAGTACTTC. It yields the protein CASTLSASLAKNIQYF. Full variable domain (remainder filled in from reference TRBV28 and TRBJ2-4): DVKVTQSSRYLVKRTGEKVFLECVQDMDHENMFWYRQDPGLGLRLIYFSYDVKMKEKGDIPEGYSVSREKKERFSLILESASTNQTSMYLCASTLSASLAKNIQYFGAGTRLSVL.

The V gene is TRBV2, the J gene TRBJ1-5; 7 bases align to TRBD1. The CDR3 totals 16 residues. V was pared by 5 bases and J by 0 bases, with 7 bases of the junction left unmatched. Germline CDR1 reads SNHLY; CDR2 reads FYNNEI. This chain's CDR3 is CASSKDRMYSNQPQHF. CDR3 coding DNA: TGTGCCAGCAGTAAGGACAGGATGTATAGCAATCAGCCCCAGCATTTT. Together with reference TRBV2 and TRBJ1-5, the CDR3 gives the full variable domain: EPEVTQTPSHQVTQMGQEVILRCVPISNHLYFYWYRQILGQKVEFLVSFYNNEISEKSEIFDDQFSVERPDGSNFTLKIRSTKLEDSAMYFCASSKDRMYSNQPQHFGDGTRLSIL.

Many counts were recorded for this clone. The rearrangement uses TRBV30 and TRBJ1-3; no reliable D call. Trimming removed 5 bases from V and 0 bases from J, with 14 bases in between. The CDR3 is made up of 15 amino acids. The germline gives CDR1 GTSNPN, CDR2 SVGIG (reference sequence). CDR3 DNA: TGTGCCTGGCTCAGCGACACAACCTCTGGAAACACCATATATTTT. Amino acids: CAWLSDTTSGNTIYF. Based on the CDR3 plus reference TRBV30 and TRBJ1-3, the full variable domain is SQTIHQWPATLVQPVGSPLSLECTVEGTSNPNLYWYRQAAGRGLQLLFYSVGIGQISSEVPQNLSASRPQDRQFILSSKKLLLSDSGFYLCAWLSDTTSGNTIYFGEGSWLTVV.

The rearrangement links TRBV10-3 to TRBJ2-7, with 8 bases identical to TRBD1. The germline gives CDR1 ENHRY, CDR2 SYGVKD. The trim removed 6 bases at V and 4 bases at J, leaving 8 bases unmatched. The CDR3 runs to 14 residues. In DNA, the CDR3 is TGTGCCATCAGGTCGGACAGGGAAGGATACGAGCAGTACTTC. This codes for CAIRSDREGYEQYF.

This clone has just one count. The chain recombines TRBV5-1 with TRBJ1-4; D not resolved. The CDR3 sequence is 17 residues long. Germline values: CDR1 SGHRS, CDR2 YFSETQ. V gave up 0 bases and J gave up 1 base, with 13 bases separating them. Written as DNA, the CDR3 is TGCGCCAGCAGCTTGGGAGTAAGGAGTGGAACTAATGAAAAACTGTTTTTT. Encoded protein: CASSLGVRSGTNEKLFF.